The sequence of this TCR beta chain was determined in a study of blood T cells in healthy people across ages. Then a second PCR, running roughly 7 to 12 cycles, was carried out with a sample-barcoded 5' primer and a J-beta primer mix. MiXCR, run by TCRdb on the 5' RACE reads, gives a single entry per CDR3 protein. The sample has a few hundred thousand distinct CDR3 sequences; roughly half are singletons. Per sample, a minimum of 6.5 million PBMCs were isolated. This clonotype was recorded once. One end of the junction fails to match germline, which may point to a read error. Looked up from germline, CDR1 is SGDLS and CDR2 is YYNGEE. The CDR3 consists of 15 residues.

The source of this sequence is a man aged 60 to 69 in good health. The chain links TRBV9 to TRBJ2-7; 10 positions match TRBD2. Input material: blood. CDR3: CTSSPPGLANYEQYF. The CDR3 coding sequence is TGTACCAGCAGCCCGCCGGGACTAGCGAACTACGAGCAGTACTTC.